This entry features one T cell receptor (beta chain) sequence. Profiling relied on immunoSEQ multiplex PCR, and the TCRdb table lists in-frame clones only, not all of them. The sample lists approximately 73,000 clones, about 89% occurring once. The data originate from a study of blood T cell repertoires in COVID-19. Across the whole study: Whether acute or convalescent, the COVID-19 samples came from the United States, Italy and Spain. The analysed material was cDNA or gDNA that came from T cells, B-cell-depleted T cells, or PBMCs.

Sequencing input: peripheral blood. This TCR was sampled from a woman aged 55-70 years with acute or convalescent COVID-19.

CDR3 residues: CASSRQGAGYEQYF. In DNA, the CDR3 is TGTGCCAGTAGTAGGCAGGGGGCTGGATACGAGCAGTACTTC. The chain couples TRBV19 to TRBJ2-7, with 8 bases identical to TRBD1. The CDR3 runs to 14 residues. Germline CDR1 is LNHDA and CDR2 is SQIVND (reference sequence). J was trimmed by 4 bases and V by 4 bases; bases with no gene match: 6.